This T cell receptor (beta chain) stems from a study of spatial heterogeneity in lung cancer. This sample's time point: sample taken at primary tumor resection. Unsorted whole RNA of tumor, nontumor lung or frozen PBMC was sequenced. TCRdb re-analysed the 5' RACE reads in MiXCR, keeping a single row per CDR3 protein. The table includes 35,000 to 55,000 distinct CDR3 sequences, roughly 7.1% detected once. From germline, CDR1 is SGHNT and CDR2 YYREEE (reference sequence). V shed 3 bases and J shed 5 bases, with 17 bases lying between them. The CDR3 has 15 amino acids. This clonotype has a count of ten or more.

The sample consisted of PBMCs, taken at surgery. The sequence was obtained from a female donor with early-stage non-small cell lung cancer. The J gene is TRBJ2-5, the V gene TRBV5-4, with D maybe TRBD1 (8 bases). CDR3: CASSYSGQGGETQYF. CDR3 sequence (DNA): TGTGCCAGCAGCTACAGCGGACAGGGAGGGGAGACCCAGTACTTC. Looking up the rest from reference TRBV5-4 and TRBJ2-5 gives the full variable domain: ETGVTQSPTHLIKTRGQQVTLRCSSQSGHNTVSWYQQALGQGPQFIFQYYREEENGRGNFPPRFSGLQFPNYSSELNVNALELDDSALYLCASSYSGQGGETQYFGPGTRLLVL.